The entry below describes one T cell receptor (beta chain). As yet, its antigen is unknown. The sample comes from a study of cytomegalovirus exposure and HLA in healthy donors. PCR used 60 Vbeta primers and 13 Jbeta primers. Data came from immunoSEQ multiplex PCR; TCRdb stores just in-frame clones and leaves some out. The profile covers about 150,000 clones, with roughly four fifths appearing a single time and 4.5% to 6% taken by the ten largest. The study's findings and limits: V- and J-gene trimming in TCR beta was tied to a missense DCLRE1C variant by an analysis performed later. Earlier results showed most TCR beta V segments being productive about 90% or about 30% of the time. Some V segments could not be told apart, so they were left out, TRBV6-2 and TRBV6-3 among them.

CDR3 length: 17 amino acids. V was clipped by 1 base and J by 0 bases, with 12 bases between them. Per the germline V gene, CDR1 is MGHRA and CDR2 is YSYEKL. The chain recombines TRBV4-1 with TRBJ1-4, with D hard to call. The receptor was derived from a man aged 25-45 years in good health and CMV-seropositive. The sample consisted of PBMCs. The CDR3 DNA reads as TGCGCCAGCAGCCAAGTCCTGGGCCTGCCAACTAATGAAAAACTGTTTTTT. Translating gives CASSQVLGLPTNEKLFF.